One T cell receptor (beta chain) is described in this entry. The antigen is not known. Primers: 60 Vbeta forward and 13 Jbeta reverse. Method: immunoSEQ multiplex PCR; TCRdb's copy keeps in-frame clones and lacks some. Of some 200,000 clones in the sample, 65% to 90% were seen once. The CDR3 runs 19 residues. V shed 0 bases and J 4 bases; nucleotides not matched to a gene: 13. The germline V gene has CDR1 ENHRY and CDR2 SYGVKD. This sample was included in a study of cytomegalovirus exposure and HLA in healthy donors. General observations from the study: A later analysis reported that several of the most significant clusters appeared to be linked to common viral pathogens, among them Epstein-Barr virus. Researchers reported from a later analysis that most CMV-associated TCR beta chains appeared HLA-restricted. In a later analysis, productive TCRs from donors in an Asian-associated ancestry cluster reportedly carried fewer N-insertions than the cohort mean.

Each donor was nominally healthy when sampled (though unrecorded immune exposures were likely). The chain couples TRBV10-3 to TRBJ2-2; 8 bases are a match to TRBD2. The TCR was taken from a middle-aged man in good health and CMV-seropositive. Sequencing was performed on PBMCs. CDR3 region: CAISESRRSRAGGTGELFF. CDR3 nucleotides: TGTGCCATCAGTGAGTCGCGCCGCTCGAGGGCGGGGGGCACCGGGGAGCTGTTTTTT.